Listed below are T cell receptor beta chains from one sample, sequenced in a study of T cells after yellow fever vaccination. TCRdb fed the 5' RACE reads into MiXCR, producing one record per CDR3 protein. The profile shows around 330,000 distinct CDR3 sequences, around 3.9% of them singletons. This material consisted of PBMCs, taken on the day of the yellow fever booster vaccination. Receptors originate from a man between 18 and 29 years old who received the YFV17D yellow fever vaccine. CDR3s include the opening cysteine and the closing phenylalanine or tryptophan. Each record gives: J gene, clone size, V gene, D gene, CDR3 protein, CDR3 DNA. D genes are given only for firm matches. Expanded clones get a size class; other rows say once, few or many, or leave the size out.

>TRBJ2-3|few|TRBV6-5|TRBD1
CASRGAGTGRTDTQYF
TGTGCCAGCAGGGGTGCCGGGACAGGTCGCACAGATACGCAGTATTTT
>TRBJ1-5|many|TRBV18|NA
CASSGTPESNQPQHF
TGTGCCAGCTCCGGGACTCCGGAGAGCAATCAGCCCCAGCATTTT
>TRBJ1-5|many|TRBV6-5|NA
CASSSLRHGQPQHF
TGTGCCAGCAGTTCGCTCCGCCATGGGCAGCCCCAGCATTTT
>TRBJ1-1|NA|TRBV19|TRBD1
CATRQGNTEAFF
TGTGCCACCCGACAGGGGAACACTGAAGCTTTCTTT
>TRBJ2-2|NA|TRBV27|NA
CASSLAYNTGELFF
TGTGCCAGCAGCCTGGCCTACAACACCGGGGAGCTGTTTTTT
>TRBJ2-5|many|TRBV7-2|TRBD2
CASSFYGGGQETQYF
TGTGCCAGCAGCTTCTACGGGGGGGGTCAAGAGACCCAGTACTTC
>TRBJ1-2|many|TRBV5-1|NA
CASSDPGLDYGYTF
TGCGCCAGCAGCGACCCAGGGTTGGACTATGGCTACACCTTC
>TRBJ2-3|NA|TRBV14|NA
CASSPGITSTDTQYF
TGTGCCAGCAGCCCAGGAATTACTAGCACAGATACGCAGTATTTT
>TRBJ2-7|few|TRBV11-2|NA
CASSSLRGSDYEQYF
TGTGCCAGCAGCTCCCTCCGGGGGTCCGACTACGAGCAGTACTTC
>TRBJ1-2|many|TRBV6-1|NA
CASSEGATSYGYTF
TGTGCCAGCAGTGAAGGCGCCACTAGCTATGGCTACACCTTC
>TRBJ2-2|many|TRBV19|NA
CASSLQDTGELFF
TGTGCCAGTAGCCTACAGGACACCGGGGAGCTGTTTTTT
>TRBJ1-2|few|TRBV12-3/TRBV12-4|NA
CASSSGGKGIFGYTF
TGTGCCAGCAGTTCCGGCGGGAAGGGAATTTTTGGCTACACCTTC
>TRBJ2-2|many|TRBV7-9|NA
CASSLDDVRTGELFF
TGTGCCAGCAGCTTAGACGACGTGAGGACCGGGGAGCTGTTTTTT
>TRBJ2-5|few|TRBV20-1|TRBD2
CSASLLAEETQYF
TGCAGTGCTAGCTTACTAGCGGAAGAGACCCAGTACTTC
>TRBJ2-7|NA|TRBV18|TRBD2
CASSPRVAGTSYEQYF
TGTGCCAGCTCACCTCGGGTAGCGGGGACCTCCTACGAGCAGTACTTC
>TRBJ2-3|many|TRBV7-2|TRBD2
CASSLNGGGADTQYF
TGTGCCAGCAGCTTAAACGGGGGGGGAGCAGATACGCAGTATTTT
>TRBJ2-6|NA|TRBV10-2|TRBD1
CASHRGRQGLKYPGANVLTF
TGCGCCAGCCACCGAGGGAGACAGGGGTTAAAGTATCCTGGGGCCAACGTCCTGACTTTC
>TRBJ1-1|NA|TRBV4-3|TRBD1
CASSQVLSGGTEAFF
TGCGCCAGCAGCCAAGTTCTTTCAGGGGGCACTGAAGCTTTCTTT
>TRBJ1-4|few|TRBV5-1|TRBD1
CASSWRDSTNEKLFF
TGCGCCAGCAGTTGGAGGGACAGCACTAATGAAAAACTGTTTTTT
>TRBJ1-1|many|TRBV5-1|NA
CASSDSTANTEAFF
TGCGCCAGCAGCGACTCCACAGCAAACACTGAAGCTTTCTTT
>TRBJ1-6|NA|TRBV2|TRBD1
CASDLDRAHSPLHF
TGTGCCAGCGACCTTGACAGGGCTCATTCACCCCTCCACTTT
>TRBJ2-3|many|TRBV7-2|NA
CASSSGQFTDTQYF
TGTGCCAGCAGCTCCGGACAGTTCACAGATACGCAGTATTTT
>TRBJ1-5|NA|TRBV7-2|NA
CASSLNSQQPQHF
TGTGCCAGCAGCTTAAACAGTCAACAGCCCCAGCATTTT
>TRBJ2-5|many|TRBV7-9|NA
CASSLASTAGGETQYF
TGTGCCAGCAGCTTAGCATCGACAGCTGGGGGAGAGACCCAGTACTTC
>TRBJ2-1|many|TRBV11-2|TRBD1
CASRQGAYNEQFF
TGTGCCAGCCGACAGGGGGCTTACAATGAGCAGTTCTTC
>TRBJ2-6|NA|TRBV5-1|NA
CASSLEGGSGANVLTF
TGCGCCAGCAGCTTGGAGGGGGGGTCTGGGGCCAACGTCCTGACTTTC
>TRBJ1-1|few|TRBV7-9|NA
CASSLGLSVNTEAFF
TGTGCCAGCAGCTTGGGGTTGTCGGTGAACACTGAAGCTTTCTTT
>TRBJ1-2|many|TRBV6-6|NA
CASKEGQDYYGYTF
TGTGCCAGCAAAGAGGGCCAGGACTACTATGGCTACACCTTC
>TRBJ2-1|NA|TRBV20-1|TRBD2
CSARARTSGGYNEQFF
TGCAGTGCTAGGGCTCGGACTAGCGGGGGCTACAATGAGCAGTTCTTC
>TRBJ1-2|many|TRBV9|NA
CASSVQGISGYTF
TGTGCCAGCAGCGTCCAGGGGATCAGCGGCTACACCTTC
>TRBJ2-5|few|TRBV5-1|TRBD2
CASSSAGLAGGPYQETQYF
TGCGCCAGCAGCTCCGCCGGACTAGCGGGGGGACCCTACCAAGAGACCCAGTACTTC
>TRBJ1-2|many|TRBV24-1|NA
CATSPAGANYGYTF
TGTGCCACCAGTCCGGCGGGTGCTAACTATGGCTACACCTTC
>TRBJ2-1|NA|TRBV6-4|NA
CASSDSILGRQFF
TGTGCCAGCAGTGACTCGATCCTGGGACGGCAGTTCTTC
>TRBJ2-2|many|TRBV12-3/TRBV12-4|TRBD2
CASSFGGAGELFF
TGTGCCAGCAGTTTCGGGGGGGCCGGGGAGCTGTTTTTT
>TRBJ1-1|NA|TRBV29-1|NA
CSVAPGVTEAFF
TGCAGCGTGGCCCCCGGGGTCACTGAAGCTTTCTTT
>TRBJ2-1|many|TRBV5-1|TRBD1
CASSLVLPGGLRSYNEQFF
TGCGCCAGCAGCTTGGTCCTCCCAGGGGGTTTAAGGTCCTACAATGAGCAGTTCTTC
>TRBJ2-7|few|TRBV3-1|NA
CASSQDILVDEQYF
TGTGCCAGCAGCCAGGACATACTAGTTGACGAGCAGTACTTC
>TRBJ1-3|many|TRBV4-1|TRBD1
CASSPGQARTTGSTIYF
TGCGCCAGCAGCCCAGGACAGGCTCGAACGACCGGAAGCACCATATATTTT
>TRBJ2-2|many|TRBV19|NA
CASSIPVPTGELFF
TGTGCCAGTAGTATCCCAGTTCCAACCGGGGAGCTGTTTTTT
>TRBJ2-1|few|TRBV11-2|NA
CASSFRGAGDNEQFF
TGTGCCAGCAGCTTCAGGGGGGCGGGGGATAATGAGCAGTTCTTC
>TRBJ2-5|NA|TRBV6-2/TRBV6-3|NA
CASRKAWGAAPQRLTQYF
TGTGCCAGCCGTAAAGCGTGGGGGGCAGCACCGCAGAGGTTGACCCAGTACTTC
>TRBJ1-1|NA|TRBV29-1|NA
CSVEPGYPSVRGRNTEAFF
TGCAGCGTTGAACCGGGCTATCCGTCCGTTCGGGGAAGAAACACTGAAGCTTTCTTT
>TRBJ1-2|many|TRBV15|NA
CATSRDSAAYGYTF
TGTGCCACCAGCAGAGATAGTGCGGCATATGGCTACACCTTC